The clone carrying this TCR beta chain has a count of ten or more. The antigen is not known. Through a sample-barcoded 5' primer and a J-beta primer mix, a second PCR was run for roughly 6 to 12 cycles. Each CDR3 protein gets one entry after TCRdb re-called the 5' RACE reads with MiXCR. The table records around 1,800,000 distinct CDR3 sequences, approximately 39% of them present only once. Isolation recovered at least 7 million PBMCs from every sample. These data belong to a study of blood T cells in healthy people across ages. Study-wide results and limits: Per million T cells, TCR beta diversity dropped about linearly as age rose. Naive CD4+ cells and diversity were both higher in long-lived donors than in aged donors.

This CDR3 has 13 residues. Deletions cut 1 base from V and 5 bases from J, with 8 bases between. The chain recombines TRBV12-3 or TRBV12-4 with TRBJ2-5, with D uncertain. This receptor was obtained from a human donor in good health. Sequences were obtained from blood. CDR3 sequence: CASSLGSWETQYF. The CDR3 bases are TGTGCCAGCAGTTTAGGTTCTTGGGAGACCCAGTACTTC.